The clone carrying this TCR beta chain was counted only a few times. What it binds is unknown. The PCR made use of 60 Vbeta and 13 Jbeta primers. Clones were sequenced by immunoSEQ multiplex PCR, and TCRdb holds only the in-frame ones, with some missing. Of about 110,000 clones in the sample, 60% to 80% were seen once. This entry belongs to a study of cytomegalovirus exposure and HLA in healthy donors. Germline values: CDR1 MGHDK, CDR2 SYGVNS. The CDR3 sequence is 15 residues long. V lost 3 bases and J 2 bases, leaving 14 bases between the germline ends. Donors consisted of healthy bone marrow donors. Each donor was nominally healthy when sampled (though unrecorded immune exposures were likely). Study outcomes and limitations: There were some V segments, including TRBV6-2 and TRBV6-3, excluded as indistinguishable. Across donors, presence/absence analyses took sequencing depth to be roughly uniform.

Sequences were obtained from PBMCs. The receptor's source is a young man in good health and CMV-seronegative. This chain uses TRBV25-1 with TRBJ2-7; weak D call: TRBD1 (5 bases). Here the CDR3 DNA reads TGTGCCAGCAGTGATGTGACAGTTCCCGCCTACGAGCAGTACTTC. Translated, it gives CASSDVTVPAYEQYF.